The clone carrying this TCR beta chain was recorded many times. Its antigen is still unknown. With a J-beta primer mix and a sample-barcoded 5' primer, a second PCR ran about 7 to 12 cycles. Every cDNA molecule carried a tag from a template-switch adaptor bearing 12 random nucleotides. One entry per CDR3 protein, called by TCRdb with MiXCR from the 5' RACE reads. The sample has about 1.5 million distinct CDR3 sequences, approximately 39% seen once; the top ten hold just over 4%. The CDR3 is 13 amino acids. CDR1 and CDR2 from the germline V gene are SQVTM and ANQGSEA. V shed 4 bases, J shed 4 bases, and the junction held 5 bases outside the gene matches. This entry comes from a study of blood T cells in healthy people across ages. The study, taken as a whole, reports: Getting older went along with TCR beta diversity per million T cells dropping roughly linearly. The long-lived group displayed more naive CD4+ cells, plus higher diversity, than the aged donors did.

What was sequenced was blood. The chain combines TRBV29-1 with TRBJ2-7; 9 bases fit TRBD1. The TCR originated in a woman younger than 30 in good health. The DNA of the CDR3 is TGCAGCGTTGGTGGGACAGGGATTTACGAGCAGTACTTC. As protein: CSVGGTGIYEQYF.